This T cell receptor (beta chain) was retrieved from a study of blood T cell repertoires in COVID-19. Produced via immunoSEQ multiplex PCR; TCRdb's table is partial and in-frame only. This sample has 90,000 to 120,000 clones, with about 93% found just once. Germline V lookup: CDR1 SEHNR, CDR2 FQNEAQ (reference sequence). Trimming removed 5 bases from V and 5 bases from J; junction bases left unmatched: 13. The CDR3 totals 16 residues. V gene TRBV7-9 combines with J gene TRBJ1-1, with 8 bases aligning to TRBD1. Sequencing was carried out using peripheral blood. This TCR was sampled from a woman in her thirties with acute or convalescent COVID-19. The CDR3 spells CASSAPWTGPKTEAFF. CDR3 DNA: TGTGCCAGCAGCGCACCCTGGACAGGGCCGAAGACTGAAGCTTTCTTT.